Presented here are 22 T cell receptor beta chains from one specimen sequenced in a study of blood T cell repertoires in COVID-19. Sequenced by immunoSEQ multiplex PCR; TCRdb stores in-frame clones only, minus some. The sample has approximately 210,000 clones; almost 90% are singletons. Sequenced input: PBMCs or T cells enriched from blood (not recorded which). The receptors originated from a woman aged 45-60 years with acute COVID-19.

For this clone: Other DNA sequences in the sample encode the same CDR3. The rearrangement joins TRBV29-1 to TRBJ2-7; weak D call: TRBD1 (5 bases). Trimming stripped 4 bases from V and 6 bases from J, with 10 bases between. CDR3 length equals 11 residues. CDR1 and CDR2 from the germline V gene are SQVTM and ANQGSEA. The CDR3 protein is CSVGQGLEQYF. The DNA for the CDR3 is TGCAGCGTTGGGCAGGGCCTCGAGCAGTACTTC.

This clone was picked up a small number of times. CDR3 coding DNA: TGTGCCAGCAGCCAGAACGAGCGGGAGGGCAAGTACGAGCAGTACTTC. Protein sequence: CASSQNEREGKYEQYF. V and J are TRBV4-2 and TRBJ2-7; 10 nucleotides match TRBD2. The CDR3 covers 16 residues. The germline V gene encodes CDR1 LGHNA and CDR2 YNFKEQ. V lost 3 bases to trimming and J lost 4 bases; unmatched junction nucleotides: 9.

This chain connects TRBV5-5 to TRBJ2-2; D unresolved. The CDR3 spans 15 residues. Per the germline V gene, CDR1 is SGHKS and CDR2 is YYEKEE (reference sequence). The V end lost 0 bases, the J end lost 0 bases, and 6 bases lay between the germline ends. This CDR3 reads CASSLGSANTGELFF. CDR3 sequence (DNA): TGTGCCAGCAGCTTGGGTTCGGCGAACACCGGGGAGCTGTTTTTT.

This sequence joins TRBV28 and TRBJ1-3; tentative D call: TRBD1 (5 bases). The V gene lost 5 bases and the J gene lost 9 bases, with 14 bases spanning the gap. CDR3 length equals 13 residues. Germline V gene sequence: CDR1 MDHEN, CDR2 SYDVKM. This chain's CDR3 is CASSLPGGGTIYF. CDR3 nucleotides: TGTGCCAGCAGTCTTCCGGGGGGGGGCACCATATATTTT.

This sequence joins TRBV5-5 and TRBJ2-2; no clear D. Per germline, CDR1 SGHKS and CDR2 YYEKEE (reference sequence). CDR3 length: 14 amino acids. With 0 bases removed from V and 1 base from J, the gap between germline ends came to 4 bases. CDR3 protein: CASSLDRNTGELFF. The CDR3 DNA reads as TGTGCCAGCAGCTTGGACAGGAACACCGGGGAGCTGTTTTTT.

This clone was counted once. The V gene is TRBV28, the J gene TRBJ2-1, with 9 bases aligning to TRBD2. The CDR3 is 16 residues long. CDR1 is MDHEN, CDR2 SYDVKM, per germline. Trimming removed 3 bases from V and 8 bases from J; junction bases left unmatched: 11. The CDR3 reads CASSLAKAGGWDEQFF. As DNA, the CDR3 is TGTGCCAGCAGTTTGGCTAAGGCGGGAGGGTGGGATGAGCAGTTCTTC.

CDR3 residues: CASSIAGTTREQYF. DNA of the CDR3: TGTGCCAGTAGTATAGCCGGGACTACCCGCGAGCAGTACTTC. V usage is TRBV19 and J usage is TRBJ2-7, with 7 nucleotides matching TRBD2. The J segment lost 6 bases and the V segment lost 1 base, leaving 6 bases of the junction unmatched. The CDR3 extends over 14 amino acids. The germline CDR1 and CDR2 sequences are LNHDA and SQIVND (reference sequence).

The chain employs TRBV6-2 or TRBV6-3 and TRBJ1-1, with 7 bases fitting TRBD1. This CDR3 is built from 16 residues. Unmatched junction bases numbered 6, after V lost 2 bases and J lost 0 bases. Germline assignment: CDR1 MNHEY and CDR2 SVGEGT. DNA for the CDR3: TGTGCCAGCAGTTACGACAGGGACCTTATGAACACTGAAGCTTTCTTT. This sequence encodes CASSYDRDLMNTEAFF.

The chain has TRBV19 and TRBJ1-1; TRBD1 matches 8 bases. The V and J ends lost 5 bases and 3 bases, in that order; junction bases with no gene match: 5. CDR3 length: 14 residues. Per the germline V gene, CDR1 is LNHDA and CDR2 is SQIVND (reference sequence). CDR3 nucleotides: TGTGCCAGTAGTGCTGGACAGGGCTACACTGAAGCTTTCTTT. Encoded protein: CASSAGQGYTEAFF.

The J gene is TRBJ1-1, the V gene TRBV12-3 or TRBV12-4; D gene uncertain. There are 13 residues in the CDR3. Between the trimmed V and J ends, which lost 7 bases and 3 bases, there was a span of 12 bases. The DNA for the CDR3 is TGTGCCAGCATCCCTACGGGGTACACTGAAGCTTTCTTT. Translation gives CASIPTGYTEAFF.

The CDR3 here is CAWIRDTSTDTQYF. CDR3 nucleotide sequence: TGTGCCTGGATCCGGGACACTAGCACAGATACGCAGTATTTT. The chain couples TRBV30 to TRBJ2-3, with D possibly matching TRBD1 (6 bases). The CDR3 has 14 amino acids. V lost 4 bases and J 0 bases, leaving 11 bases between the germline ends. Germline V gene lookup returns CDR1 GTSNPN and CDR2 SVGIG (reference sequence).

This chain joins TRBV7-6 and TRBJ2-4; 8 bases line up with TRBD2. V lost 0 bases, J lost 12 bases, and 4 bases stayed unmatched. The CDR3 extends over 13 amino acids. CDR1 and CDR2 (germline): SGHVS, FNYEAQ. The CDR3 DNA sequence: TGTGCCAGCAGCTTAGCCACCGGGGGGGATCAGTACTTC. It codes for CASSLATGGDQYF. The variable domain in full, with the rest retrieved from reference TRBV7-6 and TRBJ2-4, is GAGVSQSPRYKVTKRGQDVALRCDPISGHVSLYWYRQALGQGPEFLTYFNYEAQQDKSGLPNDRFSAERPEGSISTLTIQRTEQRDSAMYRCASSLATGGDQYFGAGTRLSVL.

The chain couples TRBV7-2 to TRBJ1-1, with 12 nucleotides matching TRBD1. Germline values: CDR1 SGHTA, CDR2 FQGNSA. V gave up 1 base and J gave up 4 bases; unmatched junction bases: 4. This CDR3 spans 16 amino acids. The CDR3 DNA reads TGTGCCAGCAGCTTAGTGGGACAGGGGGCGAGCACTGAAGCTTTCTTT. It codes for CASSLVGQGASTEAFF. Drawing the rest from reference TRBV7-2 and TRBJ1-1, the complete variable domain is GAGVSQSPSNKVTEKGKDVELRCDPISGHTALYWYRQSLGQGLEFLIYFQGNSAPDKSGLPSDRFSAERTGGSVSTLTIQRTQQEDSAVYLCASSLVGQGASTEAFFGQGTRLTVV.

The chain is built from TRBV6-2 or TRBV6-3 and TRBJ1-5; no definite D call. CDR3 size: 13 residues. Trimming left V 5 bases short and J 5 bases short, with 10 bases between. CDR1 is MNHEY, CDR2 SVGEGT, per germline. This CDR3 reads CASSSGGHQPQHF. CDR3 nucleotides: TGTGCCAGCAGTAGCGGCGGGCATCAGCCCCAGCATTTT.

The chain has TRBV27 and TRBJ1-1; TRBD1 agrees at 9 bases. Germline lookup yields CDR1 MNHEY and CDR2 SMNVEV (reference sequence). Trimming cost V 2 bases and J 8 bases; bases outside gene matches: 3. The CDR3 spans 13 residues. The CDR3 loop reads CASSLAGTGEAFF. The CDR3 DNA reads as TGTGCCAGCAGTTTAGCCGGGACAGGGGAAGCTTTCTTT.

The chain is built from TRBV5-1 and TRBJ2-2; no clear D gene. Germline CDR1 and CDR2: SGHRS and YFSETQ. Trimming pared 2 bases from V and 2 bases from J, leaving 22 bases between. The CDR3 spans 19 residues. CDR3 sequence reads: CASSLTSGSAPFNTGELFF. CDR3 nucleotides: TGCGCCAGCAGCTTAACCTCCGGGTCCGCACCTTTTAACACCGGGGAGCTGTTTTTT.

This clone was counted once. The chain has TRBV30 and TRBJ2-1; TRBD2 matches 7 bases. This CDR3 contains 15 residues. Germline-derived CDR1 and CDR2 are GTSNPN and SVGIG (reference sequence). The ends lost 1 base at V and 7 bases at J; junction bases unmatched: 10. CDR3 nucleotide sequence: TGTGCCTGGAGTGCGGCTAGCGGAGGCCGGAATGAGCAGTTCTTC. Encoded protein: CAWSAASGGRNEQFF.

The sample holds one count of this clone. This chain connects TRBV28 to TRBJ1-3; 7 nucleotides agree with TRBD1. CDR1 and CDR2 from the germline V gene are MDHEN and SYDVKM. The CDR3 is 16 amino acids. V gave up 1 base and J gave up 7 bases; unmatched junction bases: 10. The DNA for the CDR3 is TGTGCCAGCAGTTTATTTGCCAGGGGGATAGGTAACACCATATATTTT. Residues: CASSLFARGIGNTIYF. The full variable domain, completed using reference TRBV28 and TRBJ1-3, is DVKVTQSSRYLVKRTGEKVFLECVQDMDHENMFWYRQDPGLGLRLIYFSYDVKMKEKGDIPEGYSVSREKKERFSLILESASTNQTSMYLCASSLFARGIGNTIYFGEGSWLTVV.

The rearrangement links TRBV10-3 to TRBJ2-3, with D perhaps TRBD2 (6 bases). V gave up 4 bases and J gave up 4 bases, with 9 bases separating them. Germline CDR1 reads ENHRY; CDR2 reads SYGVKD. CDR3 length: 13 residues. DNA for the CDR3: TGTGCCATCAGTGGACTAGACGCAGATACGCAGTATTTT. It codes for CAISGLDADTQYF.

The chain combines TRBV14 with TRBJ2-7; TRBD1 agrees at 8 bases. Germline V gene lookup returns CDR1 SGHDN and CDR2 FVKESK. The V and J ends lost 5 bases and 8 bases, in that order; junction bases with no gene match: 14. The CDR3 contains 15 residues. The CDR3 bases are TGTGCCAGCAGCGGGCGACAGGGGCCCGTGGAGCAGCAGTACTTC. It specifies CASSGRQGPVEQQYF.

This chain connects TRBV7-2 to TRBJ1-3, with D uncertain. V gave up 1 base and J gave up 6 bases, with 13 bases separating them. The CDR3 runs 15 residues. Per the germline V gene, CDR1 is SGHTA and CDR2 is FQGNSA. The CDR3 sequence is CASSLGIGDVNTIYF. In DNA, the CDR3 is TGTGCCAGCAGCTTAGGGATTGGAGATGTAAACACCATATATTTT.

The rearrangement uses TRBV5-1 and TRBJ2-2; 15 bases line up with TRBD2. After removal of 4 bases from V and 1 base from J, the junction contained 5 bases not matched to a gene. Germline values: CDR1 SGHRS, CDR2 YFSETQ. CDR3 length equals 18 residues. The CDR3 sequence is CASSLGTSGRRNTGELFF. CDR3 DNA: TGCGCCAGCAGCCTGGGGACTAGCGGGAGGAGGAACACCGGGGAGCTGTTTTTT.